This T cell receptor (beta chain) appears in the sequencing data of a study of blood T cell repertoires in COVID-19. To note about this clone: The same CDR3 also results from other DNA sequences found in this sample.

V was trimmed by 4 bases and J by 6 bases, leaving 15 bases between them. Germline V lookup: CDR1 LGHNT, CDR2 FRNRAP. The CDR3 loop spans 15 amino acids. Repertoires were generated with immunoSEQ multiplex PCR, while TCRdb's copy carries only in-frame clones and drops some. The sample has some 63,000 clones, 65% to 90% seen once. This rearrangement joins TRBV12-5 to TRBJ1-4; D is perhaps TRBD1 (5 bases). This TCR was recovered from a human donor in a cohort sampled during active COVID-19. Sequences were obtained from peripheral blood. CDR3 amino acids: CASGSVGEGDEKLFF. The CDR3 DNA reads TGTGCTAGTGGTTCCGTGGGGGAGGGAGATGAAAAACTGTTTTTT.